This record covers a single T cell receptor (beta chain). The sample comes from a study of T cell changes during pregnancy in multiple sclerosis. The protocol was immunoSEQ multiplex PCR, while the TCRdb copy is restricted to in-frame clones and leaves out a portion. Among under 50,000 clones listed, about 90% were seen once. The TCR was taken from a female donor in good health, enrolled as a control in a pregnancy study. The specimen comprised CD4+ T cells from peripheral blood mononuclear cells, sampled in the second trimester of pregnancy.

The CDR3 nucleotides are TGTGCCAGCAGCTCGGGGGGGGCCGGGACTGGGAAAGAGACCCAGTACTTC. It encodes CASSSGGAGTGKETQYF. The chain has TRBV7-3 and TRBJ2-5; 8 bases are a match to TRBD2. The V segment lost 4 bases and the J segment 3 bases; nucleotides outside the gene matches: 13. CDR3 length: 17 amino acids. CDR1 SGHTA and CDR2 FQGTGA come from the germline V gene.